This T cell receptor (beta chain) comes out of a study of T cells in Graves' hyperthyroidism and ophthalmopathy. V gave up 5 bases and J gave up 1 base, with 12 bases separating them. CDR3 length: 14 amino acids. Germline lookup yields CDR1 SGHTA and CDR2 FQGNSA. Regions amplified from RNA transcripts were the TCR beta CDR3 regions. A first-round RT-PCR of the TCR CDR3 used the HTBI primer set. MiXCR, applied by TCRdb to the multiplex PCR reads, yields one record per CDR3 protein. This sample has 550,000 to 650,000 distinct CDR3 sequences, with about 15% found just once. The chain has TRBV7-2 and TRBJ2-7; either TRBD1 or TRBD2 may fit D (5 bases each). This TCR derives from a woman between 25 and 40 years old with Graves' hyperthyroidism that later progressed to Graves' ophthalmopathy. The sample was blood. This CDR3 is CASSPRDESYEQYF. In DNA form, the CDR3 reads TGTGCCAGCAGCCCCCGGGACGAATCCTACGAGCAGTACTTC.